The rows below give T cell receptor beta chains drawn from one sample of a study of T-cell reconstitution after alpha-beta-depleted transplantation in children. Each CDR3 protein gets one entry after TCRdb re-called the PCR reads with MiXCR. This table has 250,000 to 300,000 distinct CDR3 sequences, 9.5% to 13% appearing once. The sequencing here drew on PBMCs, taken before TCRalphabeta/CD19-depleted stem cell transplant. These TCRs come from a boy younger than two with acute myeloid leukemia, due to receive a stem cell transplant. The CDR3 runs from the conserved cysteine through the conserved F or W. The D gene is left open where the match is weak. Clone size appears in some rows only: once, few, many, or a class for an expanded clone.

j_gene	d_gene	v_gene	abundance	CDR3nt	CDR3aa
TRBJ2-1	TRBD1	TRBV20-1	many	TGCAGTGCTTCGGACAGGGGACCCTACAATGAGCAGTTCTTC	CSASDRGPYNEQFF
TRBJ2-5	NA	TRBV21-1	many	TGTGCCAGCAGCCCTCCTTACGGACAGGGGGAGACCCAGTACTTC	CASSPPYGQGETQYF
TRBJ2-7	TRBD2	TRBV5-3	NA	TGTGCCATGAGCGTTGGGGGGGGGTCCTACGAGCAGTACTTC	CAMSVGGGSYEQYF
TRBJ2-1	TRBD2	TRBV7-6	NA	TGTGCCAGCAGCTTAGCTTTCCAGCGGGGGGGATACAATGAGCAGTTCTTC	CASSLAFQRGGYNEQFF
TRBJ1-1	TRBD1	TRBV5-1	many	TGCGCCAGCAGCTTGGAGGTTTTTGGGACAGGGGATACTGAAGCTTTCTTT	CASSLEVFGTGDTEAFF
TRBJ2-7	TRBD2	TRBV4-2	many	TGTGCCAGCAGCCAAGAAGGGACTAGCTCCTACGAGCAGTACTTC	CASSQEGTSSYEQYF
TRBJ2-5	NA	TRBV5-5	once	TGTGCCAGCAGCTACCAACTGGGCCGGTGGGAGACCCAGTACTTC	CASSYQLGRWETQYF
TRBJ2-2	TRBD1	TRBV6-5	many	TGTGCCAGCAGTTACAAGGCCCCGGGACAGGGGAGGTCCGGGGAGCTGTTTTTT	CASSYKAPGQGRSGELFF
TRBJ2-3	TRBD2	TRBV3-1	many	TGTGCCAGCAGCCTCTCGGGGCTAGCGGGGGCCCTCCGTACGCAGTATTTT	CASSLSGLAGALRTQYF
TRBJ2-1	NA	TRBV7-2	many	TGTGCCAGCAGCCCCAGGGGGACTAACTGGGATGAGCAGTTCTTC	CASSPRGTNWDEQFF
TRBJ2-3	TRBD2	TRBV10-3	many	TGTGCCACCGCTAGCGGGGACTTGGCATATACGCAGTATTTT	CATASGDLAYTQYF
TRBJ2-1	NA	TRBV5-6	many	TGTGCCAGCAGATTCTACAATGAGCAGTTCTTC	CASRFYNEQFF
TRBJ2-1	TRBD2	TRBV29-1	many	TGCAGAGTCGGGACTAGCGGGAGGAGAGAGACAGCGAATGAGCAGTTCTTC	CRVGTSGRRETANEQFF
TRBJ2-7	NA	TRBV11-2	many	TGTGCCAGCAGCTCTAGAGGGACAGCTAGAGCGGGAGTCCCCCACGAGCAGTACTTC	CASSSRGTARAGVPHEQYF
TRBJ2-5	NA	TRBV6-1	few	TGTGCCAGCAGGAAAGGGGGTCGGGAGACCCAGTACTTC	CASRKGGRETQYF
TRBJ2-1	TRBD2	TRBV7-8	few	TGTGCCAGCAGCTTTGCGGGAGGGCCGGGGAATGAGCAGTTCTTC	CASSFAGGPGNEQFF
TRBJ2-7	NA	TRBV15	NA	TGTGCCACCAGCAGAGCCCTGGCAGGACCCTTCTCCTACGAGCAGTACTTC	CATSRALAGPFSYEQYF
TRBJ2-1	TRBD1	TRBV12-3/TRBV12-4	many	TGTGCCAGCAGTTTCGGACAGGGCAGCTATGAGCAGTTCTTC	CASSFGQGSYEQFF
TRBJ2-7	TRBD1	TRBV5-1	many	TGCGCCAGCAGCTTGGATCAGGGGGCGCCCTACGAGCAGTACTTC	CASSLDQGAPYEQYF
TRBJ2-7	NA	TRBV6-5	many	TGTGCCAGCGATCTCCCTTACGAGCAGTACTTC	CASDLPYEQYF